These T cell receptor beta chains were read from a single sample in a study of early T cells in non-severe SARS-CoV-2 infection. TCRdb reprocessed the 5' RACE reads via MiXCR and lists one record per CDR3 protein. The sample carries 25,000 to 30,000 distinct CDR3 sequences, 4.5% recorded once. The sample taken for sequencing was whole blood. These receptors originate from an adult who was a healthcare worker with PCR-confirmed SARS-CoV-2 infection or an uninfected control (not recorded which). CDR3s include the opening cysteine and the closing phenylalanine or tryptophan. The order of the fields is J gene, clone size, V gene, CDR3 length, D gene, CDR3 DNA, CDR3 protein. A D gene is named only where the DNA matches it firmly. Where a row states a size, it is once, few, many or the class of an expanded clone; other rows omit it.

J gene: TRBJ2-7
clone size: many
V gene: TRBV20-1
CDR3 length: 13
D gene: TRBD1
CDR3 DNA: TGCAGTGCTAGCCGGACAGGGTTCAGCGAGCAGTACTTC
CDR3 protein: CSASRTGFSEQYF

J gene: TRBJ2-1
clone size: many
V gene: TRBV11-2
CDR3 length: 15
D gene: TRBD1
CDR3 DNA: TGTGCCAGCAGCCTAAGACAGGGAGCGCACAATGAGCAGTTCTTC
CDR3 protein: CASSLRQGAHNEQFF

J gene: TRBJ2-1
clone size: many
V gene: TRBV6-1
CDR3 length: 18
D gene: TRBD2
CDR3 DNA: TGTGCCAGCAGTGAATCTCGGGGGATAGCGGGGGCCTACAATGAGCAGTTCTTC
CDR3 protein: CASSESRGIAGAYNEQFF

J gene: TRBJ2-1
clone size: .
V gene: TRBV20-1
CDR3 length: 17
D gene: .
CDR3 DNA: TGCAGTGCTAGACGAGTGGATGGACCTTCGAGGGACAATGAGCAGTTCTTC
CDR3 protein: CSARRVDGPSRDNEQFF

J gene: TRBJ1-1
clone size: many
V gene: TRBV18
CDR3 length: 13
D gene: TRBD1
CDR3 DNA: TGTGCCAGCTCAAGAACAGGGGTCACTGAAGCTTTCTTT
CDR3 protein: CASSRTGVTEAFF

J gene: TRBJ2-2
clone size: many
V gene: TRBV10-2
CDR3 length: 16
D gene: TRBD2
CDR3 DNA: TGCGCCAGCAGTTTAGTAGCGGGGGGAACCACCGGGGAGCTGTTTTTT
CDR3 protein: CASSLVAGGTTGELFF

J gene: TRBJ2-2
clone size: many
V gene: TRBV7-2
CDR3 length: 20
D gene: TRBD2
CDR3 DNA: TGTGCCAGCAGTTTACTAACCGGGACTAGGCCCTCACGAGGCACCGGGGAGCTGTTTTTT
CDR3 protein: CASSLLTGTRPSRGTGELFF

J gene: TRBJ1-1
clone size: many
V gene: TRBV6-2/TRBV6-3
CDR3 length: 16
D gene: .
CDR3 DNA: TGTGCCAGCAGTTACTCGGCAGACAGAGGGAGCACTGAAGCTTTCTTT
CDR3 protein: CASSYSADRGSTEAFF

J gene: TRBJ2-7
clone size: few
V gene: TRBV2
CDR3 length: 17
D gene: TRBD1
CDR3 DNA: TGTGCCAGCAGTGGGACCGGGACAGCGTGGAATAGCGACGAGCAGTACTTC
CDR3 protein: CASSGTGTAWNSDEQYF

J gene: TRBJ2-1
clone size: many
V gene: TRBV5-4
CDR3 length: 15
D gene: TRBD1
CDR3 DNA: TGTGCCAGCAGCTCCGGGACAGGGGGCCACAATGAGCAGTTCTTC
CDR3 protein: CASSSGTGGHNEQFF

J gene: TRBJ2-3
clone size: many
V gene: TRBV19
CDR3 length: 13
D gene: .
CDR3 DNA: TGTGCCAGTAGGCGAGTGGAGTCAGATACGCAGTATTTT
CDR3 protein: CASRRVESDTQYF

J gene: TRBJ2-5
clone size: .
V gene: TRBV7-6
CDR3 length: 17
D gene: TRBD1
CDR3 DNA: TGTGCCAGCAGCTGGAAAGCCGGGACAGGGTCACCAGAGACCCAGTACTTC
CDR3 protein: CASSWKAGTGSPETQYF

J gene: TRBJ2-1
clone size: many
V gene: TRBV11-3
CDR3 length: 18
D gene: TRBD2
CDR3 DNA: TGTGCCAGCAGCTTATCTCTTTCGGGGACTAGCGGTAACAATGAGCAGTTCTTC
CDR3 protein: CASSLSLSGTSGNNEQFF

J gene: TRBJ1-4
clone size: few
V gene: TRBV19
CDR3 length: 13
D gene: .
CDR3 DNA: TGTGCCAGTAGGAGACGAACTAATGAAAAACTGTTTTTT
CDR3 protein: CASRRRTNEKLFF

J gene: TRBJ1-1
clone size: few
V gene: TRBV6-5
CDR3 length: 15
D gene: TRBD1
CDR3 DNA: TGTGCCAGCAGTGCTCCGGGACAGGGGGGGTTGAAAGCTTTCTTT
CDR3 protein: CASSAPGQGGLKAFF

J gene: TRBJ2-7
clone size: many
V gene: TRBV5-5
CDR3 length: 15
D gene: .
CDR3 DNA: TGTGCCAGCAACGACAGATCCAAAAGTCTATACGAGCAGTACTTC
CDR3 protein: CASNDRSKSLYEQYF

J gene: TRBJ2-5
clone size: .
V gene: TRBV20-1
CDR3 length: 14
D gene: TRBD2
CDR3 DNA: TGCAGTGCTAGTGGGCTAGCGGGAGGTGAGACCCAGTACTTC
CDR3 protein: CSASGLAGGETQYF

J gene: TRBJ2-7
clone size: many
V gene: TRBV7-8
CDR3 length: 15
D gene: .
CDR3 DNA: TGTGCCAGCAGCTCACGACAGGCCGACTTCTACGAGCAGTACTTC
CDR3 protein: CASSSRQADFYEQYF

J gene: TRBJ2-7
clone size: many
V gene: TRBV29-1
CDR3 length: 14
D gene: TRBD2
CDR3 DNA: TGCAGCGTCGATGGGGAGGGAAGTCCCTACGAGCAGTACTTC
CDR3 protein: CSVDGEGSPYEQYF

J gene: TRBJ2-2
clone size: many
V gene: TRBV24-1
CDR3 length: 14
D gene: .
CDR3 DNA: TGTGCCACCAGTGATCACTCAAATACCGGGGAGCTGTTTTTT
CDR3 protein: CATSDHSNTGELFF

J gene: TRBJ2-2
clone size: few
V gene: TRBV27
CDR3 length: 12
D gene: .
CDR3 DNA: TGTGCCAGCAGTATATTCCCCGGGGAGCTGTTTTTT
CDR3 protein: CASSIFPGELFF

J gene: TRBJ1-2
clone size: few
V gene: TRBV6-1
CDR3 length: 14
D gene: .
CDR3 DNA: TGTGCCAGCAGTGAAGTTAAGGGGCGTAATGGCTACACCTTC
CDR3 protein: CASSEVKGRNGYTF

J gene: TRBJ1-3
clone size: medium-sized
V gene: TRBV9
CDR3 length: 15
D gene: TRBD1
CDR3 DNA: TGTGCCAGCAGCATAGGGACAGATAGGAAAGGCACCATATATTTT
CDR3 protein: CASSIGTDRKGTIYF

J gene: TRBJ2-7
clone size: many
V gene: TRBV6-4
CDR3 length: 14
D gene: TRBD2
CDR3 DNA: TGTGCCAGCAGTGTAGCGGGGGGGCCTTACGAGCAGTACTTC
CDR3 protein: CASSVAGGPYEQYF

J gene: TRBJ2-1
clone size: .
V gene: TRBV19
CDR3 length: 16
D gene: TRBD1
CDR3 DNA: TGTGCCAGTAGTACATTTCCGGGACAGGGTTTCAATGAGCAGTTCTTC
CDR3 protein: CASSTFPGQGFNEQFF

J gene: TRBJ2-1
clone size: .
V gene: TRBV20-1
CDR3 length: 13
D gene: TRBD2
CDR3 DNA: TGCAGTCTACTAGCGGGGTTGTACAATGAGCAGTTCTTC
CDR3 protein: CSLLAGLYNEQFF

J gene: TRBJ2-7
clone size: many
V gene: TRBV5-5
CDR3 length: 14
D gene: .
CDR3 DNA: TGTGCCAGCAGCCCACCCCAACTAGACTACGAGCAGTACTTC
CDR3 protein: CASSPPQLDYEQYF

J gene: TRBJ2-1
clone size: many
V gene: TRBV5-4
CDR3 length: 14
D gene: .
CDR3 DNA: TGTGCCAGCAGCTTGACGGGAGTGGAGAATGAGCAGTTCTTC
CDR3 protein: CASSLTGVENEQFF

J gene: TRBJ2-1
clone size: few
V gene: TRBV4-1
CDR3 length: 15
D gene: .
CDR3 DNA: TGCGCCAGCAGCCACCGGGACGGGCGCTTGTGGGAGCAGTTCTTC
CDR3 protein: CASSHRDGRLWEQFF

J gene: TRBJ2-5
clone size: .
V gene: TRBV7-8
CDR3 length: 16
D gene: TRBD1
CDR3 DNA: TGTGCCAGCAGCTCAAGGACAGGGGGGAACCAAGAGACCCAGTACTTC
CDR3 protein: CASSSRTGGNQETQYF

J gene: TRBJ2-5
clone size: many
V gene: TRBV30
CDR3 length: 12
D gene: .
CDR3 DNA: TGTGCCTGGAGTTCCACACAAGAGACCCAGTACTTC
CDR3 protein: CAWSSTQETQYF

J gene: TRBJ1-1
clone size: many
V gene: TRBV9
CDR3 length: 14
D gene: .
CDR3 DNA: TGTGCCAGCAGCGTAGGGGGGTATAGCCCTGAAGCTTTCTTT
CDR3 protein: CASSVGGYSPEAFF

J gene: TRBJ2-7
clone size: few
V gene: TRBV6-2/TRBV6-3
CDR3 length: 15
D gene: .
CDR3 DNA: TGTGCCAGCAGTACAACCCGGTCCTACCCGCCCGAGCAGTACTTC
CDR3 protein: CASSTTRSYPPEQYF

J gene: TRBJ2-5
clone size: many
V gene: TRBV29-1
CDR3 length: 10
D gene: .
CDR3 DNA: TGCAGCGTTTCTTCCGGGACCCAGTACTTC
CDR3 protein: CSVSSGTQYF

J gene: TRBJ2-3
clone size: many
V gene: TRBV20-1
CDR3 length: 14
D gene: .
CDR3 DNA: TGCAGTGCTAGTAGAGGGGGGCCCACAGATACGCAGTATTTT
CDR3 protein: CSASRGGPTDTQYF

J gene: TRBJ1-5
clone size: many
V gene: TRBV30
CDR3 length: 15
D gene: TRBD1
CDR3 DNA: TGTGCCTGGAGTATGGGACAGGCGAACAATCAGCCCCAGCATTTT
CDR3 protein: CAWSMGQANNQPQHF

J gene: TRBJ2-7
clone size: .
V gene: TRBV12-3/TRBV12-4
CDR3 length: 15
D gene: .
CDR3 DNA: TGTGCCAGCAGTTTAGATATGGGGTATCAAAACGAGCAGTACTTC
CDR3 protein: CASSLDMGYQNEQYF

J gene: TRBJ2-2
clone size: many
V gene: TRBV6-1
CDR3 length: 15
D gene: TRBD2
CDR3 DNA: TGTGCCATCCCAACTAGCGGGATTAACACCGGGGAGCTGTTTTTT
CDR3 protein: CAIPTSGINTGELFF

J gene: TRBJ2-7
clone size: .
V gene: TRBV9
CDR3 length: 14
D gene: .
CDR3 DNA: TGTGCCAGCAGCGTTAGTGGGGGCTCCTACGAGCAGTACTTC
CDR3 protein: CASSVSGGSYEQYF

J gene: TRBJ1-4
clone size: many
V gene: TRBV24-1
CDR3 length: 12
D gene: .
CDR3 DNA: TGTGCCACCAGTGCCACGGGCGAAAAACTGTTTTTT
CDR3 protein: CATSATGEKLFF

J gene: TRBJ2-1
clone size: many
V gene: TRBV12-3/TRBV12-4
CDR3 length: 14
D gene: .
CDR3 DNA: TGTGCCAGCATCAAGGGGAGACACAGCAATGAGCAGTTCTTC
CDR3 protein: CASIKGRHSNEQFF